This paragraph covers one T cell receptor beta chain sequence. Its antigen is still unknown. These data are taken from a study of radiotherapy plus CTLA-4 blockade in lung cancer. In the study overall: Objective response rate was 18%; disease control rate, less than 40%.

Repertoires were generated with immunoSEQ multiplex PCR, while TCRdb's copy carries only in-frame clones and drops some. This table has under 95,000 clones, around 76% appearing once. Enrolled patients, whose metastatic non-small-cell lung cancer was chemo-refractory, received focal radiation plus CTLA-4 blockade with ipilimumab. General study findings and limits: Among reported predictors of response, early blood T cell clone dynamics with interferon-beta performed best.

This receptor was taken from a human donor with non-small cell lung cancer whose response to radiotherapy plus ipilimumab could not be evaluated. Some clones in this sample may be carry-over from other donors' samples. This specimen was peripheral blood, taken from a patient treated with radiotherapy plus ipilimumab.

The CDR3 here is CASSTEGQGPHTQYF. Here the CDR3 DNA reads TGCGCCAGCAGCACCGAGGGACAGGGGCCGCATACGCAGTATTTT. The chain is built from TRBV5-1 and TRBJ2-3, with 10 bases lining up with TRBD1. J gave up 7 bases and V 4 bases, and 9 bases lay outside the gene matches. The CDR3 runs to 15 residues. Looked up from germline, CDR1 is SGHRS and CDR2 is YFSETQ. The full variable domain, rest sourced from reference TRBV5-1 and TRBJ2-3, is KAGVTQTPRYLIKTRGQQVTLSCSPISGHRSVSWYQQTPGQGLQFLFEYFSETQRNKGNFPGRFSGRQFSNSRSEMNVSTLELGDSALYLCASSTEGQGPHTQYFGPGTRLTVL.